These T cell receptor beta chains were read from a single sample in a study of neoadjuvant anti-PD-1 for oral cavity cancer. TCRdb keeps only in-frame clones here, not all; method: immunoSEQ multiplex PCR. The profile shows about 61,000 clones, roughly three quarters of them singletons. The sequenced sample was PBMCs, obtained before nivolumab (anti-PD-1) treatment. Every receptor here comes from a person between 40 and 85 years old with oral cavity squamous cell carcinoma. Each CDR3 is given with its conserved first and last residue. D genes are given only for firm matches. Some rows mark clone size as missing; the rest say once, few, many or name a class of expanded clone.

few	15	TRBV7-2	TRBD1	TRBJ2-2	CASSGRQGVIGELFF	TGTGCCAGCAGCGGACGACAGGGCGTGATCGGGGAGCTGTTTTTT
-	14	TRBV5-4	TRBD1	TRBJ2-5	CASRRDRGQETQYF	TGTGCCAGCAGGCGAGACAGGGGTCAAGAGACCCAGTACTTC
-	14	TRBV19	TRBD1	TRBJ1-2	CASSRFTGTVDYTF	TGTGCCAGTAGTAGATTTACCGGGACAGTAGACTACACCTTC
-	15	TRBV5-1	TRBD2	TRBJ2-5	CASSWADGGSGTQYF	TGCGCCAGCAGCTGGGCCGATGGCGGGAGCGGGACCCAGTACTTC
-	16	TRBV19	-	TRBJ1-1	CASSGGGGHSNTEAFF	TGTGCCAGTAGTGGGGGCGGGGGACATTCGAACACTGAAGCTTTCTTT
-	16	TRBV5-4	-	TRBJ1-2	CASSRDKILQGYGYTF	TGTGCCAGCAGCCGAGATAAAATCCTACAGGGCTATGGCTACACCTTC
-	15	TRBV19	-	TRBJ2-7	CASSIDRGISYEQYF	TGTGCCAGTAGTATAGATCGAGGGATTTCCTACGAGCAGTACTTC
-	11	TRBV5-6	-	TRBJ1-1	CASSIGAEAFF	TGTGCCAGCAGCATCGGGGCTGAAGCTTTCTTT
once	14	TRBV19	-	TRBJ2-5	CASSPMTGRETQYF	TGTGCCAGTAGTCCGATGACAGGGAGGGAGACCCAGTACTTC
once	16	TRBV4-1	TRBD1	TRBJ1-1	CASSHPQGEYRTEAFF	TGCGCCAGCAGCCATCCGCAGGGGGAGTATCGCACTGAAGCTTTCTTT
-	14	TRBV5-1	TRBD1	TRBJ1-6	CASSLGQGNSPLHF	TGCGCCAGCAGCTTGGGACAGGGAAATTCACCCCTCCACTTT
once	14	TRBV6-5	-	TRBJ2-7	CASSFSGTDYEQYF	TGTGCCAGCAGTTTTTCTGGGACTGACTACGAGCAGTACTTC
once	12	TRBV5-1	-	TRBJ1-2	CASAPPGHGYTF	TGCGCCAGCGCCCCCCCCGGTCATGGCTACACCTTC
-	13	TRBV27	-	TRBJ2-1	CASSYAGPPGQFF	TGTGCCAGCAGTTACGCCGGGCCCCCCGGACAGTTCTTC
-	16	TRBV11-1	TRBD1	TRBJ2-6	CASSFGTASGANVLTF	TGTGCCAGCAGCTTCGGGACAGCATCTGGGGCCAACGTCCTGACTTTC
-	15	TRBV19	-	TRBJ1-2	CASKIGGVEVEGYTF	TGTGCCAGTAAAATTGGCGGGGTTGAAGTCGAGGGCTACACCTTC
-	14	TRBV28	-	TRBJ2-7	CASSFGGKPYEQYF	TGTGCCAGCAGTTTTGGTGGGAAGCCCTACGAGCAGTACTTC
-	16	TRBV11-3	-	TRBJ2-3	CASSLTGSLTTDTQYF	TGTGCCAGCAGCTTAACGGGCAGCCTGACCACAGATACGCAGTATTTT
-	14	TRBV6-5	-	TRBJ1-2	CASSYSQRTSNTTF	TGTGCCAGCAGTTACTCCCAAAGAACGTCGAATACAACCTTC
-	15	TRBV5-6	-	TRBJ1-1	CASSLDPRAVAEAFF	TGTGCCAGCAGCTTGGATCCCAGGGCGGTGGCTGAAGCTTTCTTT
-	12	TRBV11-2	-	TRBJ1-2	CASSHIPVGYTF	TGTGCCAGCAGCCATATCCCGGTTGGCTACACCTTC
-	14	TRBV30	-	TRBJ2-2	CAWSELQNTGELFF	TGTGCCTGGAGTGAGCTACAGAACACCGGGGAGCTGTTTTTT
once	14	TRBV28	-	TRBJ1-1	CASSLSGGKIMAFF	TGTGCCAGCAGTTTATCGGGGGGGAAAATTATGGCTTTCTTT
-	15	TRBV5-4	TRBD1	TRBJ1-5	CASSLGQGSDQPQHF	TGTGCCAGCAGCTTGGGACAGGGGTCTGATCAGCCCCAGCATTTT
-	14	TRBV28	TRBD1	TRBJ1-4	CASSFDRVLEKLFF	TGTGCCAGCAGTTTCGACAGGGTTCTCGAAAAACTGTTTTTT
-	18	TRBV5-1	-	TRBJ2-1	CASSLAIAGLISYNEQFF	TGCGCCAGCAGCTTGGCCATTGCCGGACTCATCTCCTACAATGAGCAGTTCTTC
few	14	TRBV27	-	TRBJ1-2	CASSWRGQAGGYTF	TGTGCCAGCAGCTGGAGAGGGCAAGCAGGTGGCTACACCTTC
-	15	TRBV2	TRBD1	TRBJ1-5	CASSVRDRGNQPQHF	TGTGCCAGCAGTGTCCGGGACAGGGGGAATCAGCCCCAGCATTTT
-	13	TRBV18	-	TRBJ2-5	CASSQGIQETQYF	TGTGCCAGCTCACAGGGGATCCAAGAGACCCAGTACTTC
-	16	TRBV5-1	TRBD1	TRBJ1-4	CASSNRQGRDGEKLFF	TGCGCCAGCAGCAACCGACAGGGCCGGGATGGTGAAAAACTGTTTTTT
-	15	TRBV27	TRBD1	TRBJ1-4	CASGSGTGINEKLFF	TGTGCCAGCGGGTCGGGGACAGGGATTAATGAAAAACTGTTTTTT
few	12	TRBV10-2	-	TRBJ2-3	CASRPSTDTQYF	TGCGCCAGCAGACCTAGCACAGATACGCAGTATTTT
once	16	TRBV5-1	TRBD1	TRBJ1-2	CASSLKGGTGDYGYTF	TGCGCCAGCAGCTTGAAAGGTGGGACAGGGGATTATGGCTACACCTTC
-	14	TRBV5-1	-	TRBJ1-1	CASSYRQANTEAFF	TGCGCCAGCAGCTACAGACAGGCGAACACTGAAGCTTTCTTT
-	15	TRBV7-8	TRBD2	TRBJ2-3	CASSWSGRAADTQYF	TGTGCCAGCAGCTGGAGCGGGAGGGCCGCAGATACGCAGTATTTT
-	14	TRBV18	TRBD1	TRBJ1-1	CASSPGQRNTEAFF	TGTGCCAGCTCCCCGGGACAGAGGAACACTGAAGCTTTCTTT
few	14	TRBV5-4	TRBD2	TRBJ2-5	CASRPSGGRETQYF	TGTGCCAGCAGGCCTAGCGGGGGAAGAGAGACCCAGTACTTC
-	15	TRBV10-3	-	TRBJ2-3	CATSGGPLGTDTQYF	TGTGCCACTTCCGGGGGGCCTCTGGGCACAGATACGCAGTATTTT
-	13	TRBV5-4	-	TRBJ1-1	CASAGGLGTEAFF	TGTGCCAGCGCCGGGGGGCTAGGCACTGAAGCTTTCTTT
once	15	TRBV14	TRBD1	TRBJ1-6	CASSQGAGGGSPLHF	TGTGCCAGCAGCCAAGGGGCAGGGGGGGGTTCACCCCTCCACTTT
-	15	TRBV5-1	-	TRBJ2-1	CASSWEASEGNEQFF	TGCGCCAGCAGCTGGGAAGCCTCAGAAGGCAATGAGCAGTTCTTC
-	16	TRBV19	-	TRBJ1-2	CATQSAPGLNNYGYTF	TGTGCCACGCAGTCTGCTCCGGGCCTGAATAACTATGGCTACACCTTC
-	15	TRBV5-5	-	TRBJ1-5	CASSLARISNQPQHF	TGTGCCAGCAGCTTGGCCAGGATTAGCAATCAGCCCCAGCATTTT
-	15	TRBV11-2	-	TRBJ2-5	CASSIGAGYQETQYF	TGTGCCAGCAGTATTGGGGCGGGGTACCAAGAGACCCAGTACTTC
-	16	TRBV4-1	-	TRBJ2-1	CASSQEGGGPRSEQFF	TGCGCCAGCAGCCAAGAAGGGGGGGGCCCAAGGAGTGAGCAGTTCTTC
once	15	TRBV7-9	-	TRBJ2-5	CASSKYLGGAETQYF	TGTGCCAGCAGCAAGTACCTGGGGGGGGCGGAGACCCAGTACTTC
-	16	TRBV5-1	TRBD2	TRBJ2-1	CASSLGAGGMDNEQFF	TGCGCCAGCAGCTTGGGAGCGGGGGGGATGGACAATGAGCAGTTCTTC
-	15	TRBV7-7	TRBD1	TRBJ2-1	CASSPGTGVSGEQFF	TGTGCCAGCAGCCCCGGGACAGGGGTTAGTGGGGAGCAGTTCTTC
-	14	TRBV30	TRBD2	TRBJ2-2	CAWDTTRGAGELFF	TGTGCCTGGGACACTACCCGGGGGGCCGGGGAGCTGTTTTTT
-	16	TRBV13	TRBD2	TRBJ2-1	CASSPTSGGALGEQFF	TGTGCCAGCAGCCCGACTAGCGGGGGGGCCTTGGGTGAGCAGTTCTTC
-	13	TRBV30	-	TRBJ2-7	CAWSPGVSYEQYF	TGTGCCTGGAGTCCAGGGGTGTCCTACGAGCAGTACTTC
-	13	TRBV14	-	TRBJ1-2	CASSPLPNYGYTF	TGTGCCAGCAGCCCTTTACCCAACTATGGCTACACCTTC
-	14	TRBV7-8	TRBD1	TRBJ1-5	CASSLGQGTQPQHF	TGTGCCAGCAGCTTAGGACAGGGGACTCAGCCCCAGCATTTT
-	13	TRBV10-3	-	TRBJ1-1	CAISPRDFTEAFF	TGTGCCATCAGCCCCCGGGATTTCACTGAAGCTTTCTTT
-	15	TRBV7-9	-	TRBJ1-2	CASSSTGTMPYGYTF	TGTGCCAGCAGTTCCACCGGGACCATGCCCTATGGCTACACCTTC
-	17	TRBV4-2	TRBD1	TRBJ1-2	CASSQEGQGARGYGYTF	TGTGCCAGCAGCCAAGAGGGACAGGGGGCTAGGGGCTATGGCTACACCTTC
-	13	TRBV6-4	-	TRBJ2-3	CASSETRVNTQYF	TGTGCCAGCAGTGAAACTAGGGTCAATACGCAGTATTTT
-	13	TRBV6-6	TRBD1	TRBJ1-1	CASSNRGNTEAFF	TGTGCCAGCAGCAACAGGGGGAACACTGAAGCTTTCTTT